This T cell receptor (beta chain) was identified during a study of blood T cell repertoires in COVID-19. The wider study: The study drew acute and convalescent COVID-19 samples from the United States, Italy and Spain.

The method was immunoSEQ multiplex PCR; TCRdb's version includes in-frame clones alone and lacks a portion of them. The table lists 300,000 to 400,000 clones, over 70% of them singletons. V was trimmed by 3 bases and J by 1 base, leaving 5 bases between them. The germline CDR1 and CDR2 sequences are MRHNA and SNTAGT. The CDR3 has 13 amino acids. V is TRBV6-4 and J is TRBJ2-3; no firm D call. Sequencing used PBMCs or T cells enriched from blood (not recorded which). The receptor was derived from a young man who had recovered from COVID-19. This CDR3 reads CASSESGTDTQYF. The DNA for the CDR3 is TGTGCCAGCAGTGAATCCGGCACAGATACGCAGTATTTT.